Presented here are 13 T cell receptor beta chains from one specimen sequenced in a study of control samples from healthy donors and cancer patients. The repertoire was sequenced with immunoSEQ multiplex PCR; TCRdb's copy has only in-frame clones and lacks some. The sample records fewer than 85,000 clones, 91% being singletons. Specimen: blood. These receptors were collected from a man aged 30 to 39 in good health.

CDR3 sequence reads: CASSLGGGVNEDIQYF. CDR3 DNA: TGTGCCAGCAGCTTAGGGGGAGGTGTGAACGAGGACATTCAGTACTTC. The genes are TRBV9 and TRBJ2-4, with D perhaps being TRBD1 or TRBD2 (6 bases each). The germline CDR1 and CDR2 sequences are SGDLS and YYNGEE. This CDR3 is built from 16 residues. With 4 bases removed from V and 8 bases from J, the gap between germline ends came to 22 bases. The entire variable domain, with the rest obtained from reference TRBV9 and TRBJ2-4, is as follows: DSGVTQTPKHLITATGQRVTLRCSPRSGDLSVYWYQQSLDQGLQFLIQYYNGEERAKGNILERFSAQQFPDLHSELNLSSLELGDSALYFCASSLGGGVNEDIQYFGAGTRLSVL.

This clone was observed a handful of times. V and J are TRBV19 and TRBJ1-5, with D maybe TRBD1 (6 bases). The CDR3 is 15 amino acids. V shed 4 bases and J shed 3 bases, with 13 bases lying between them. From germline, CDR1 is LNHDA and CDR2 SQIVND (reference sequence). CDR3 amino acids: CASSNRDNYNQPQHF. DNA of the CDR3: TGTGCCAGTAGTAACCGGGACAACTACAATCAGCCCCAGCATTTT.

The CDR3: CASSSGGGNNQPQHF. The DNA for the CDR3 is TGTGCCAGCAGTTCCGGCGGGGGCAACAATCAGCCCCAGCATTTT. V and J are TRBV28 and TRBJ1-5; D may be TRBD1 (6 bases). The CDR3 contains 15 residues. Trimming left V 4 bases short and J 3 bases short, with 13 bases between. Germline-derived CDR1 and CDR2 are MDHEN and SYDVKM.

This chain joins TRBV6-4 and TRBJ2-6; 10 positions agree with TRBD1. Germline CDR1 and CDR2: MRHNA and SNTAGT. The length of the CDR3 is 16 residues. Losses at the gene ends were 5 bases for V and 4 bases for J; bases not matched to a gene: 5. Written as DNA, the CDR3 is TGTGCCAGCAGTCCCGGGACAGGGGCCGGGGCCAACGTCCTGACTTTC. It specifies CASSPGTGAGANVLTF.

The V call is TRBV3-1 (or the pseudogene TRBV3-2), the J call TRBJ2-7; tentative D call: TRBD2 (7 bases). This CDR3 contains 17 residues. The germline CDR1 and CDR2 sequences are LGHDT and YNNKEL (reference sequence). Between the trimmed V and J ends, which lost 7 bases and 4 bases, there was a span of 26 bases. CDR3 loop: CASTPLGGGVDVYEQYF. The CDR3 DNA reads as TGTGCCAGCACCCCCCTAGGGGGGGGAGTGGATGTTTACGAGCAGTACTTC.

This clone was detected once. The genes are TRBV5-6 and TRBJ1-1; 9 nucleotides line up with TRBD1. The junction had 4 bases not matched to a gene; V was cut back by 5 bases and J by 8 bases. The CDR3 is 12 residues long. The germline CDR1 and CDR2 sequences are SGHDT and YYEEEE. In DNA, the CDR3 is TGTGCCAGCAGACCCGGGACAGGGGAAGCTTTCTTT. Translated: CASRPGTGEAFF.

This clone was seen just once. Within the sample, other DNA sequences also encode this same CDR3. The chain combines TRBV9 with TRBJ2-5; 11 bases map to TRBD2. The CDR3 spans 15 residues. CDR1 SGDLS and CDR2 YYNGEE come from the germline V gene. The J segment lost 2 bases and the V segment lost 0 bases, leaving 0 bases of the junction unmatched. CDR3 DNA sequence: TGTGCCAGCAGCGTAGGGACTAGCGGGCAAGAGACCCAGTACTTC. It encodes CASSVGTSGQETQYF. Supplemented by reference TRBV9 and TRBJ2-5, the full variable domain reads DSGVTQTPKHLITATGQRVTLRCSPRSGDLSVYWYQQSLDQGLQFLIQYYNGEERAKGNILERFSAQQFPDLHSELNLSSLELGDSALYFCASSVGTSGQETQYFGPGTRLLVL.

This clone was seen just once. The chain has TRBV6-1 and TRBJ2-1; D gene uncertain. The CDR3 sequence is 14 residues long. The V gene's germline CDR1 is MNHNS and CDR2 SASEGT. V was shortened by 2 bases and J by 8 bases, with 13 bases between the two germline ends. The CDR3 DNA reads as TGTGCCAGCAGTGAATTTGGAGCTGACGATGAGCAGTTCTTC. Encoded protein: CASSEFGADDEQFF.

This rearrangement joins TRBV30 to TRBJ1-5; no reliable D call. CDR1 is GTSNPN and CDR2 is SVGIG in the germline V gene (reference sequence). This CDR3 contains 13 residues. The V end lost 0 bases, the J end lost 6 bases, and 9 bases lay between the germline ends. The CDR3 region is CAWSVRERQPQHF. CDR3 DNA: TGTGCCTGGAGTGTAAGAGAGCGTCAGCCCCAGCATTTT.

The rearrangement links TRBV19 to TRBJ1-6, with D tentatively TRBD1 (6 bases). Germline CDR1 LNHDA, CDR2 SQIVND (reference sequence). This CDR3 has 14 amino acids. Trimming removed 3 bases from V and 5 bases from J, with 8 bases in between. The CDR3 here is CASSIGTNNSPLHF. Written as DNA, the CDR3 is TGTGCCAGTAGTATCGGGACAAATAATTCACCCCTCCACTTT.

The CDR3 region is CASRGRAGTEAFF. CDR3 sequence (DNA): TGTGCCAGTCGAGGCAGGGCCGGCACTGAAGCTTTCTTT. V gene TRBV19 combines with J gene TRBJ1-1, with D perhaps matching TRBD1 (5 bases). V was cut by 8 bases and J by 4 bases, with 14 bases left in between. The CDR3 sequence is 13 residues long. CDR1 is LNHDA and CDR2 is SQIVND in the germline V gene (reference sequence).

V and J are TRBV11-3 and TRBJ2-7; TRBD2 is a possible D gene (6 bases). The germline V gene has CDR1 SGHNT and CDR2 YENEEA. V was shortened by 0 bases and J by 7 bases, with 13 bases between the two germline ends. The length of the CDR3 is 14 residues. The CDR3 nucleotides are TGTGCCAGCAGCTTAGACGGGAGTAGTGCGGAGCAGTACTTC. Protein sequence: CASSLDGSSAEQYF.

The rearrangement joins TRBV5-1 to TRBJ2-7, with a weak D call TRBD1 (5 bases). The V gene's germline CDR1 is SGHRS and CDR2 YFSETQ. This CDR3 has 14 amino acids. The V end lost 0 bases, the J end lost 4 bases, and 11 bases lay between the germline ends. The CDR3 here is CASSLVPGRYEQYF. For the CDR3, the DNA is TGCGCCAGCAGCTTGGTCCCAGGGCGGTACGAGCAGTACTTC.